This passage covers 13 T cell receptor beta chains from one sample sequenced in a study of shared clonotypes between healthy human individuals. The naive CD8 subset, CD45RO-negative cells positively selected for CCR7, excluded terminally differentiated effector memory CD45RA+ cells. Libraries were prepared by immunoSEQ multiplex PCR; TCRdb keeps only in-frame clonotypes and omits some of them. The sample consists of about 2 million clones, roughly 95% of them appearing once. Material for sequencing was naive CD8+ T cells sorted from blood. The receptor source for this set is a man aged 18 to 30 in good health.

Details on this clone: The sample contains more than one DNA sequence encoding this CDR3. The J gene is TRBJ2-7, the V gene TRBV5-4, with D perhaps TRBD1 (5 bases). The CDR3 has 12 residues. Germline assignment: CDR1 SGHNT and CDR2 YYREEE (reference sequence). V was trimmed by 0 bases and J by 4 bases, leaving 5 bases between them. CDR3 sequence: CASSLGQYEQYF. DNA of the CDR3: TGTGCCAGCAGCTTGGGACAGTACGAGCAGTACTTC.

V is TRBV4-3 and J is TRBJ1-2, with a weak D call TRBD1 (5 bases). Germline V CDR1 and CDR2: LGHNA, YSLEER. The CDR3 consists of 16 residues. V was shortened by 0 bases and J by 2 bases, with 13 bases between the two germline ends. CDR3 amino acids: CASSQDPAGRNYGYTF. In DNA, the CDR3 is TGCGCCAGCAGCCAAGATCCGGCAGGGAGGAACTATGGCTACACCTTC.

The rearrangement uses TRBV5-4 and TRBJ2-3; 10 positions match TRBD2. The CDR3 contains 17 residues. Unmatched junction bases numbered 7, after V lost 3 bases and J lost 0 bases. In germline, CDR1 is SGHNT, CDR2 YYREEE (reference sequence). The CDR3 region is CASSSRLAGDSTDTQYF. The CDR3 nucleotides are TGTGCCAGCAGCTCACGGCTAGCGGGGGATAGCACAGATACGCAGTATTTT.

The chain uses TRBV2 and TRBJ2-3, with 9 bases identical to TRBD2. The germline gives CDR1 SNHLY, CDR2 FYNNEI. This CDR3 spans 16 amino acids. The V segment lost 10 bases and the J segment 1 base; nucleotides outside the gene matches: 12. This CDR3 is CANQEVAGEGTDTQYF. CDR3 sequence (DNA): TGTGCCAATCAGGAGGTAGCGGGAGAGGGCACAGATACGCAGTATTTT.

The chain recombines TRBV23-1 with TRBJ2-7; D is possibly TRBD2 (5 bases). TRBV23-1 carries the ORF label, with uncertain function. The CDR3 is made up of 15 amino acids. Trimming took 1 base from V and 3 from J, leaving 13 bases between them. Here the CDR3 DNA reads TGCGCCAGCAGTCAATTTTCGGGGAGTGACTACGAGCAGTACTTC. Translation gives CASSQFSGSDYEQYF.

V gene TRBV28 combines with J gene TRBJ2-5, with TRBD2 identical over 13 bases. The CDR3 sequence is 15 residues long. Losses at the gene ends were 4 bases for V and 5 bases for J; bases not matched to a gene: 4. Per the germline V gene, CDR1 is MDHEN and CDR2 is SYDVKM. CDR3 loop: CASSWTSGGPETQYF. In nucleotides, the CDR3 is TGTGCCAGCAGTTGGACTAGCGGGGGTCCGGAGACCCAGTACTTC.

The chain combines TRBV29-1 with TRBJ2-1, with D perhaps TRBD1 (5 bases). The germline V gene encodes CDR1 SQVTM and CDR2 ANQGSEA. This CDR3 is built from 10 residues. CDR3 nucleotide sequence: TGCAGTGCACAGGACAATGAGCAGTTCTTC. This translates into CSAQDNEQFF.

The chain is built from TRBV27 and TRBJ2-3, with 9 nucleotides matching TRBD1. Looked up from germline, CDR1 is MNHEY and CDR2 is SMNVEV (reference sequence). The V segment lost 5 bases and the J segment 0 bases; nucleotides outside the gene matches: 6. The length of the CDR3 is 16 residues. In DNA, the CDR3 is TGTGCCAGCAGTCCCACGACAGGGGGTAGCACAGATACGCAGTATTTT. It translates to CASSPTTGGSTDTQYF.

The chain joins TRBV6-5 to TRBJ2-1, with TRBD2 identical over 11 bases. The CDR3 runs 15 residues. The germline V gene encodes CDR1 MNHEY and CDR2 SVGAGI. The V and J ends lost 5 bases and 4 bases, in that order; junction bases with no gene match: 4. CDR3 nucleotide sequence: TGTGCCAGCAGTCGACTAGCGGGGCCATACAATGAGCAGTTCTTC. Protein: CASSRLAGPYNEQFF.

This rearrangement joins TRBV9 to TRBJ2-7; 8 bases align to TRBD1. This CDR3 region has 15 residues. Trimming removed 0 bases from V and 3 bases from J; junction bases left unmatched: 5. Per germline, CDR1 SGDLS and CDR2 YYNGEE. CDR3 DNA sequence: TGTGCCAGCAGCGTAGACGCAGGGGGCTACTACGAGCAGTACTTC. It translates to CASSVDAGGYYEQYF.

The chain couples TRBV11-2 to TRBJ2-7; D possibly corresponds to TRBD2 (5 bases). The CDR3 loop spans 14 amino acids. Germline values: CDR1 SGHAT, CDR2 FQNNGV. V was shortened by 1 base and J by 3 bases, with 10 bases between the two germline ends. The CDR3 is CASSLGSGNYEQYF. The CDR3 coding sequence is TGTGCCAGCAGCTTAGGATCCGGGAACTACGAGCAGTACTTC.

The DNA for the CDR3 is TGTGCCAGCAGTTACTCGTCACAGGTAGAGACCCAGTACTTC. Residues: CASSYSSQVETQYF. The rearrangement joins TRBV6-5 to TRBJ2-5; weak D call: TRBD1 (5 bases). The CDR3 contains 14 residues. Germline-derived CDR1 and CDR2 are MNHEY and SVGAGI. Trimming cost V 0 bases and J 4 bases, with 9 bases left between them.

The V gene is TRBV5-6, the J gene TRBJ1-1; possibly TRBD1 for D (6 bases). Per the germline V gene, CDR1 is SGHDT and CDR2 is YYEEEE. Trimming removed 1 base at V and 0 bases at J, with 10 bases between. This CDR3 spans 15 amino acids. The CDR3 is CASSLSTGMNTEAFF. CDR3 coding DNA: TGTGCCAGCAGCTTGTCTACAGGGATGAACACTGAAGCTTTCTTT.